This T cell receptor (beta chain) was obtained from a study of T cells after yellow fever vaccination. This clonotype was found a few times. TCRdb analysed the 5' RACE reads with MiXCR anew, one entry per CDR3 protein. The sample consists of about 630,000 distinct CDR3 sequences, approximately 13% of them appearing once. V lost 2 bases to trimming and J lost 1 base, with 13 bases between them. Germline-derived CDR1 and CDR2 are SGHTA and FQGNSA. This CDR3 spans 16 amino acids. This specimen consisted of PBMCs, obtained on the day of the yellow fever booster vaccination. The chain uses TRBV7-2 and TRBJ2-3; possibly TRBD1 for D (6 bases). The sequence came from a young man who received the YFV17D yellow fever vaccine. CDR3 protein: CASSLRGSGGTDTQYF. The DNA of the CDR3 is TGTGCCAGCAGCTTAAGAGGATCAGGGGGCACAGATACGCAGTATTTT.